This T cell receptor (beta chain) was captured by sequencing in a study of blood T cell repertoires in COVID-19. Study summary: Collection of acute and convalescent COVID-19 samples took place in the United States, Italy and Spain. Sources were T cells, B-cell-depleted T cells, or PBMCs; the material itself was cDNA or gDNA.

Original processing methods: Estimation of nucleated cell counts relied on the amplification of reference gene primers. The assay was immunoSEQ multiplex PCR, and TCRdb's table has in-frame clones only and misses some. V, J and clone size were drawn from that table, and D and trimming were deduced from the DNA. The sample lists 200,000 or so clones, 80% to 85% occurring once. Per germline, CDR1 SQVTM and CDR2 ANQGSEA. Between the trimmed V and J ends, which lost 8 bases and 5 bases, there was a span of 18 bases. This CDR3 comprises 13 residues. The chain recombines TRBV29-1 with TRBJ1-1; tentative D call: TRBD1 (6 bases). Material: peripheral blood. The receptor comes from a woman between 55 and 75 years old with acute or convalescent COVID-19. The CDR3 DNA is TGCAGCTCCGAGGGGGGGGGAGGAACTGAAGCTTTCTTT. It is translated as CSSEGGGGTEAFF.